The next 7 T cell receptor beta chains were all read from a single sample in a study of T cell responses to AZD1222 COVID-19 vaccine. Sequenced by immunoSEQ multiplex PCR; TCRdb stores in-frame clones only, minus some. The sample gives fewer than 100,000 clones, around nine tenths of which show up once; roughly a fifth is in the top ten. Specimen: peripheral blood, collected on day 0 of AZD1222 vaccination. Receptors originate from an adult in good health.

This clone has just one count. V gene TRBV6-5 combines with J gene TRBJ2-1, with TRBD1 matching over 7 bases. V was pared by 6 bases and J by 10 bases, with 12 bases of the junction left unmatched. CDR1 is MNHEY, CDR2 SVGAGI, per germline. This CDR3 region has 14 residues. The CDR3 is CASSRQGEVDEQFF. The CDR3 DNA reads as TGTGCCAGCAGCAGACAGGGAGAAGTCGACGAGCAGTTCTTC.

V gene TRBV14 combines with J gene TRBJ2-7; 8 nucleotides agree with TRBD1. V lost 5 bases to trimming and J lost 4 bases; unmatched junction nucleotides: 7. Germline CDR1 is SGHDN and CDR2 is FVKESK. The CDR3 is 14 residues long. DNA of the CDR3: TGTGCCAGCAGCAAAACAGGGGGTGGATACGAGCAGTACTTC. Protein product: CASSKTGGGYEQYF.

This chain links TRBV6-5 with TRBJ1-5, with 7 bases matching TRBD1. Germline V gene sequence: CDR1 MNHEY, CDR2 SVGAGI. The CDR3 has 15 residues. J lost 6 bases, V lost 6 bases, and 11 bases had no gene match. The chain's CDR3 is CASSSQRGQGQPQHF. For the CDR3, the DNA is TGTGCCAGCAGCTCCCAGAGGGGGCAAGGTCAGCCCCAGCATTTT.

The chain joins TRBV4-2 to TRBJ1-1; TRBD1 matches at 10 bases. The germline V gene has CDR1 LGHNA and CDR2 YNFKEQ. With V trimmed by 4 bases and J by 10 bases, 12 bases remained unmatched. The CDR3 is 15 amino acids. The CDR3 here is CASSRLGTGERGAFF. CDR3 sequence (DNA): TGTGCCAGCAGCCGCCTGGGGACAGGGGAAAGGGGAGCTTTCTTT.

The chain carries TRBV19 and TRBJ1-2; 10 bases line up with TRBD1. CDR3 length equals 15 residues. V lost 5 bases, J lost 5 bases, and 8 bases stayed unmatched. Germline-derived CDR1 and CDR2 are LNHDA and SQIVND (reference sequence). CDR3 protein: CASSLDRGLAYGYTF. CDR3 sequence (DNA): TGTGCCAGTAGTCTCGACAGGGGGCTAGCTTATGGCTACACCTTC.

This sequence joins TRBV6-1 and TRBJ1-2; D is unclear. Germline lookup yields CDR1 MNHNS and CDR2 SASEGT. The CDR3 is 12 amino acids. The V gene lost 1 base and the J gene lost 3 bases, with 3 bases spanning the gap. This CDR3 is CASSEGDYGYTF. The CDR3 coding sequence is TGTGCCAGCAGTGAAGGGGACTATGGCTACACCTTC.

This sequence joins TRBV27 and TRBJ2-5; a weak D match, TRBD2 (6 bases). The V end lost 5 bases, the J end lost 4 bases, and 17 bases lay between the germline ends. Germline V gives CDR1 MNHEY, CDR2 SMNVEV (reference sequence). The CDR3 spans 15 residues. DNA for the CDR3: TGTGCCAGCAGTCCGGGGCAGGGAGCGGGAGAGACCCAGTACTTC. It codes for CASSPGQGAGETQYF.